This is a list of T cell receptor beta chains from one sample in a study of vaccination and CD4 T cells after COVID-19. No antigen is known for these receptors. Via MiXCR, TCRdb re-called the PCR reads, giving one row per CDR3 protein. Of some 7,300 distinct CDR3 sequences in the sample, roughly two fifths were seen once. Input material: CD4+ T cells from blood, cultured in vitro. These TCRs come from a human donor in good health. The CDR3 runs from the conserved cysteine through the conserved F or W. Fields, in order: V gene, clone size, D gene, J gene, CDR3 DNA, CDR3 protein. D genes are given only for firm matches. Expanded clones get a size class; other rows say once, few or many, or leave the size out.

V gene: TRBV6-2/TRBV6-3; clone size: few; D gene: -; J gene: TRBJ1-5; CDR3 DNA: TGTGCCAGCAGTTACGTTCGGGGCAATCAGCCCCAGCATTTT; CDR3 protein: CASSYVRGNQPQHF
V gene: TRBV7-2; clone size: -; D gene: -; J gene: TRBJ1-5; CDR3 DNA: TGTGCCAGCAGCTTAGGCAGAAATCAGCCCCAGCATTTT; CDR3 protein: CASSLGRNQPQHF
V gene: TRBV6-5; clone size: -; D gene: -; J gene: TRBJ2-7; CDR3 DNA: TGTGCCAGCAGTTACGAAGGGCACGAGCAGTACTTC; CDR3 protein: CASSYEGHEQYF
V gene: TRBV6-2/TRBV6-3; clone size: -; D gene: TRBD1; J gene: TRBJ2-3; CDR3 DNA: TGTGCCAGCAGTTATTGGGGACAGGGGGGGACAGATACGCAGTATTTT; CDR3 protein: CASSYWGQGGTDTQYF
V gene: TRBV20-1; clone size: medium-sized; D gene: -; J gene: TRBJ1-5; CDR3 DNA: TGCAGTGGGAAAGCGGGGAATAGCAATCAGCCCCAGCATTTT; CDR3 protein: CSGKAGNSNQPQHF
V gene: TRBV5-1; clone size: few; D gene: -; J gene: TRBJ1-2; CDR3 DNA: TGCGCCAGCAGCTTTCCCACGGAGTATGGCTACACCTTC; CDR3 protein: CASSFPTEYGYTF
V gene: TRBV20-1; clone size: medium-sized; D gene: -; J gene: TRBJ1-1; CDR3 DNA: TGCAGTGCTGGGACGTACTACACTGAAGCTTTCTTT; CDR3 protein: CSAGTYYTEAFF
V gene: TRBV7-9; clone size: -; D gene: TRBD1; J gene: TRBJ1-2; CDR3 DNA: TGTGCCAGCAGCACCCCCACAGGGGCGAAGTTCTATGGCTACACCTTC; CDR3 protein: CASSTPTGAKFYGYTF
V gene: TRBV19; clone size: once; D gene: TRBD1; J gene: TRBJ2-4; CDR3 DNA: TGTGCCACCCGGCCGACAGGGGCTACGAACATTCAGTACTTC; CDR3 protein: CATRPTGATNIQYF
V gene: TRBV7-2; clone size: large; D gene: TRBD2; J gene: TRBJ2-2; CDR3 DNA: TGTGCCAGCAGGAGAGCTAGCGGGGGAGGCACCGGGGAGCTGTTTTTT; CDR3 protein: CASRRASGGGTGELFF
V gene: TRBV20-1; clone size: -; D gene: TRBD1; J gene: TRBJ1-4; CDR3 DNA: TGCAGCTACAGGGGGCCAGAGGAAAAACTGTTTTTT; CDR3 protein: CSYRGPEEKLFF
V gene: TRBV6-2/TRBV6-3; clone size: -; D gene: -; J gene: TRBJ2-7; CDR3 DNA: TGTGCCAGCAGCCCTCTATACGAGCAGTACTTC; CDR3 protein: CASSPLYEQYF
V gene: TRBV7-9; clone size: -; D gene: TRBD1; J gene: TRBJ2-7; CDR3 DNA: TGTGCCAGCAGCCCTGGGACAGGGGTGGACTACGAGCAGTACTTC; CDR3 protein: CASSPGTGVDYEQYF
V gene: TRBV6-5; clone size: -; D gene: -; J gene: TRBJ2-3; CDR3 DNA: TGTGCCAGCAGTTACGGTCTATTCTCGGGGGGCACAGATACGCAGTATTTT; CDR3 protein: CASSYGLFSGGTDTQYF
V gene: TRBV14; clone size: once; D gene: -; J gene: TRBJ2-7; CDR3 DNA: TGTGCCAGCAGCCAGTCGGGGGTGGAACAGTACTTC; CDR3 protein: CASSQSGVEQYF
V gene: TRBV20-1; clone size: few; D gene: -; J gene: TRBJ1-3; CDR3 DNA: TGCAGTGCTTATTACAGAGAGGGAAACACCATATATTTT; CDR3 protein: CSAYYREGNTIYF
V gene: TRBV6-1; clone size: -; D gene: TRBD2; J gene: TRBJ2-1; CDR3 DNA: TGTGCCAGCAGTGAAATTAGCGGGGGGGCCACGGATGAGCAGTTCTTC; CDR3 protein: CASSEISGGATDEQFF
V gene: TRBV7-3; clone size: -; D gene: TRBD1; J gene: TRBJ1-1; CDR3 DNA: TGTGCCAGCAGCTCGACAGGTATCCGTCGACAGGGCAACACTGAAGCTTTCTTT; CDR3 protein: CASSSTGIRRQGNTEAFF
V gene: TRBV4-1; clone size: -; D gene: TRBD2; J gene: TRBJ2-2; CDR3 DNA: TGCGCCAGCAGCCAAGAGTGGTTAGCGGGGGGGCGTGGGGAGCTGTTTTTT; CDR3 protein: CASSQEWLAGGRGELFF
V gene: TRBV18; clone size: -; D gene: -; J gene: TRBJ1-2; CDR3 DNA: TGTGCCAGCTCACCGGATGATTATGGCTACACCTTC; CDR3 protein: CASSPDDYGYTF
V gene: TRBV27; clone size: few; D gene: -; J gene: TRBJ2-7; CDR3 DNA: TGTGCCAGCAGTGCACCAGGACCCGAGCAGTACTTC; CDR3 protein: CASSAPGPEQYF
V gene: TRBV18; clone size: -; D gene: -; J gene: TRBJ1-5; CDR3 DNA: TGTGCCAGCTCACCTAGAGGCGATAATCAGCCCCAGCATTTT; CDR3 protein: CASSPRGDNQPQHF
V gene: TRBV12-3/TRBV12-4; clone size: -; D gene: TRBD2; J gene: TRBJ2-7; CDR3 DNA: TGTGCCAGCAGTTTGGGAGGGACCTACGAGCAGTACTTC; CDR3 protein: CASSLGGTYEQYF
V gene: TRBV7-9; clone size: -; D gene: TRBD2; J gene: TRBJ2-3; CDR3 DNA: TGTGCCAGCAGCCGGATAGCGGGGGGAACAGATACGCAGTATTTT; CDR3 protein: CASSRIAGGTDTQYF
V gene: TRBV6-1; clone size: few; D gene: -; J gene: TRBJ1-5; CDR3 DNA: TGTGCCAGCAGCGGTAATGCAGCATTCAATCAGCCCCAGCATTTT; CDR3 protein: CASSGNAAFNQPQHF
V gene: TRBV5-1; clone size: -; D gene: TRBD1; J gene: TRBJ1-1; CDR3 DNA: TGCGCCAGCAGCTTGGGGGACAGGGTGGGAGAAGCTTTCTTT; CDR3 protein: CASSLGDRVGEAFF
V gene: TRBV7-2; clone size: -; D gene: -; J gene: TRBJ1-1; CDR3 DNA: TGTGCCAGCAGCTTTGGGGGCTTTTTCACTGAAGCTTTCTTT; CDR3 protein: CASSFGGFFTEAFF
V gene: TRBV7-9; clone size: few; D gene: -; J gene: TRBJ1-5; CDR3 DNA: TGTGCCAGCAGCTTACGGGGGATGGATCAGCCCCAGCATTTT; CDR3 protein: CASSLRGMDQPQHF
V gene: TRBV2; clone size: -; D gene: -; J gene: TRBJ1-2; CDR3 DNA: TGTGCCAGCAGTTCGGATCAGGGGCGAAGTATAGGCTACACCTTC; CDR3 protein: CASSSDQGRSIGYTF
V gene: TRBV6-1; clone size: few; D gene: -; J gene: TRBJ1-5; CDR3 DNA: TGTGCCAGCAGTGAAGGGGGGGGGTCGGGCAATCAGCCCCAGCATTTT; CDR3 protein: CASSEGGGSGNQPQHF
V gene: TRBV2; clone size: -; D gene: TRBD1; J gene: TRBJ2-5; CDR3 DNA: TGTGCCAGCATTCCACAGGGGAAAGAGGGTGAGACCCAGTACTTC; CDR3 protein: CASIPQGKEGETQYF
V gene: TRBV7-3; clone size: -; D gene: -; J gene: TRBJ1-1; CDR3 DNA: TGTGCCAGCAGCCCCGGCACTGTAAACACTGAAGCTTTCTTT; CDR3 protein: CASSPGTVNTEAFF
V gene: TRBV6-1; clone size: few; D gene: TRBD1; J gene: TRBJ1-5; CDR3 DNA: TGTGCCAGCAGCACCGGGACAGAGGTTAATCAGCCCCAGCATTTT; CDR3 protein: CASSTGTEVNQPQHF
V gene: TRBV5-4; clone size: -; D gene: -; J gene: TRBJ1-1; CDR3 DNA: TGTGCCAGCAGCAAAACGAACACTGAAGCTTTCTTT; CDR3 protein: CASSKTNTEAFF
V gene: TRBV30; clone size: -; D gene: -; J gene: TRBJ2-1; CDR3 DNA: TGTGCCTGGAGTTCCTTAAAGTACGCTCTGGCGGGTGGCAATGAGCAGTTCTTC; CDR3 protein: CAWSSLKYALAGGNEQFF
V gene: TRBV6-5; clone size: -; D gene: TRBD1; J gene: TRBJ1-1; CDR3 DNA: TGTGCCAGCAGTTCCCCTCAGGGGGAGGCGAACACTGAAGCTTTCTTT; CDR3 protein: CASSSPQGEANTEAFF
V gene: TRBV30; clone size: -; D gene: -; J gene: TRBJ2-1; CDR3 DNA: TGTGCCTGGAGTCGATCGGGCCTATACAATGAGCAGTTCTTC; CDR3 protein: CAWSRSGLYNEQFF
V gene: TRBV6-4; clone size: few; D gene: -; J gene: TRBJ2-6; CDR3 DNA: TGTGCCAGCAGTGACTCCAGCTCTGGGGCCAACGTCCTGACTTTC; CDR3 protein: CASSDSSSGANVLTF
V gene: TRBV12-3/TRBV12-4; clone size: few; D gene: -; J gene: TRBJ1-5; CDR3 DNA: TGTGCCAGCAGTTTAGGACAGGTCGGCCAGCCCCAGCATTTT; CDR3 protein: CASSLGQVGQPQHF
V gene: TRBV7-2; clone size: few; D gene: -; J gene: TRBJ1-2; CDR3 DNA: TGTGCCAGCAGCTTGGCACAGGGTGCCTATGGCTACACCTTC; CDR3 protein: CASSLAQGAYGYTF
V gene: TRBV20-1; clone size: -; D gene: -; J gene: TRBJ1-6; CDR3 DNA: TGCAGTGCTAATAGGGGTTTAAGGATCGGGAATTCACCCCTCCACTTT; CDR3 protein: CSANRGLRIGNSPLHF
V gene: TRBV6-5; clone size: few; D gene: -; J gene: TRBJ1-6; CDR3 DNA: TGTGCCAGCAGTTACTACCTCAGAGAGCTGGGTTCACCCCTCCACTTT; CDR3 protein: CASSYYLRELGSPLHF
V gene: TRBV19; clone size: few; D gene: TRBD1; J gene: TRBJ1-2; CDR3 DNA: TGTGCCAGTAAAGACAGGGGTAGCGGCTACACCTTC; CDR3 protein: CASKDRGSGYTF
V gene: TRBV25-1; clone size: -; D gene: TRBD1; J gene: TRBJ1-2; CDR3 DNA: TGTGCCAGCAGTGCTAGACAGGGATGGAACTATGGCTACACCTTC; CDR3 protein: CASSARQGWNYGYTF
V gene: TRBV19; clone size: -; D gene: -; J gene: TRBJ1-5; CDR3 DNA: TGTGCCAGTGAGGGCGGGTATAGCAATCAGCCCCAGCATTTT; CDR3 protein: CASEGGYSNQPQHF
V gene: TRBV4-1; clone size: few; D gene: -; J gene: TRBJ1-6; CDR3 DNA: TGCGCCAGCAGTCAGGACAGTAATTCACCCCTCCACTTT; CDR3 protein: CASSQDSNSPLHF
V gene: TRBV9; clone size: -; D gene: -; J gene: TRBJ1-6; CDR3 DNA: TGTGCCAGCAACAGATGGGGGCAAGTCTCCTATAATTCACCCCTCCACTTT; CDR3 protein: CASNRWGQVSYNSPLHF
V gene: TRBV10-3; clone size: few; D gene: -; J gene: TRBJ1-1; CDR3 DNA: TGTGCCATCCAGGGGAACACTGAAGCTTTCTTT; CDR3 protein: CAIQGNTEAFF
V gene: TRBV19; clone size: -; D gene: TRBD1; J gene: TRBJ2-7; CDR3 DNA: TGTGCCAGTAGTATAAGATCCGGGACAGGGGCCTACGAGCAGTACTTC; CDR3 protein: CASSIRSGTGAYEQYF